This T cell receptor (beta chain) was sequenced for a study of OX40 agonist ivuxolimab in advanced cancers. Method: immunoSEQ multiplex PCR; TCRdb's copy keeps in-frame clones and lacks some. The top ten clones hold under 20% of a sample with tens of thousands of clones, approximately 73% of them seen once. Exclusion applied to patients with autoimmune disease history or systemic immunosuppression. This CDR3 has 12 residues. Germline V gene sequence: CDR1 MGHDK, CDR2 SYGVNS. V was cut by 5 bases and J by 1 base, with 5 bases left in between. The sequencing here drew on CD4+ or CD8+ T cells sorted from blood, taken in a trial of the OX40 agonist ivuxolimab. This TCR was sampled from an adult with an advanced solid tumor such as melanoma, head and neck, liver or kidney cancer. The chain combines TRBV25-1 with TRBJ1-2; D is unclear. In DNA form, the CDR3 reads TGTGCCAGCAGTTTCGGTAACTATGGCTACACCTTC. Encoded protein: CASSFGNYGYTF.